This T cell receptor beta chain is from a study of blood T cell repertoires in COVID-19. About the research overall: COVID-19 samples, acute and convalescent, were from the United States, Italy and Spain.

Under the authors' procedure: Reference gene primer amplification yielded estimated nucleated cell counts. Assay: immunoSEQ multiplex PCR; the TCRdb copy retains only in-frame clones and omits some. V and J calls and clone size are copied from that table; D and trimming were computed from the DNA. The sample records approximately 290,000 clones, approximately 93% being singletons. Germline V lookup: CDR1 SGHRS, CDR2 YFSETQ. V gave up 6 bases and J gave up 1 base, with 14 bases separating them. The CDR3 has 14 amino acids. Patients in Seattle were enrolled during active infection, then followed longitudinally.

Material: peripheral blood. The sequence derives from a woman aged 25 to 39 with COVID-19, enrolled during active disease. The V call is TRBV5-1, the J call TRBJ2-7; D may be TRBD2 (6 bases). CDR3 DNA sequence: TGCGCCAGCAACCCCGGGACTTCGTCCTACGAGCAGTACTTC. Translated, it gives CASNPGTSSYEQYF.